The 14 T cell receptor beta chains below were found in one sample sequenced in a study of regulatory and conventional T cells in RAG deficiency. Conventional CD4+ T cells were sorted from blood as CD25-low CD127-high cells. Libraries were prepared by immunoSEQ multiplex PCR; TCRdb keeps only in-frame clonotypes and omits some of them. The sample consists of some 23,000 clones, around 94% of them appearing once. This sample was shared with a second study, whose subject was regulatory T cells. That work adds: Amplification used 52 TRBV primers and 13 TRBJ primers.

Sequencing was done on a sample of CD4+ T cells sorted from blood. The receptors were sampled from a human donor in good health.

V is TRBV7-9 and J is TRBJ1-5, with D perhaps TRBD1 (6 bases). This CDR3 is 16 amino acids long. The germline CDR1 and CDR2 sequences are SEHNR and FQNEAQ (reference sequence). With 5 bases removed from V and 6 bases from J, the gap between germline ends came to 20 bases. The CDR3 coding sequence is TGTGCCAGCAGCATAGGACAGAGGGGGATGAGTCAGCCCCAGCATTTT. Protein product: CASSIGQRGMSQPQHF.

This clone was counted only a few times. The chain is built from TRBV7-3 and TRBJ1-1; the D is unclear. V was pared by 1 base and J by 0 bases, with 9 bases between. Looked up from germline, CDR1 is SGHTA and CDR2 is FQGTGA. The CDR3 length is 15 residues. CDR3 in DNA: TGTGCCAGCAGCTTAAGCCCTGGCATGAACACTGAAGCTTTCTTT. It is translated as CASSLSPGMNTEAFF.

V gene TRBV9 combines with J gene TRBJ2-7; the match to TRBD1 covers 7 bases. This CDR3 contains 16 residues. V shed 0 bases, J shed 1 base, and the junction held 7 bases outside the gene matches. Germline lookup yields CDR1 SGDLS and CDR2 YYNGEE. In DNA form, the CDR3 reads TGTGCCAGCAGCGTAGGCAGTGGGACAGAGTCCTACGAGCAGTACTTC. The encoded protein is CASSVGSGTESYEQYF.

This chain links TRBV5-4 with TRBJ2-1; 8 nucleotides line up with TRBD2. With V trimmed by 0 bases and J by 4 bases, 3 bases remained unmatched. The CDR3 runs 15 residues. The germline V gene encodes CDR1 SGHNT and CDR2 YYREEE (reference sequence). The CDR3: CASSLGRGGYNEQFF. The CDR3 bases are TGTGCCAGCAGCTTGGGACGGGGGGGGTACAATGAGCAGTTCTTC.

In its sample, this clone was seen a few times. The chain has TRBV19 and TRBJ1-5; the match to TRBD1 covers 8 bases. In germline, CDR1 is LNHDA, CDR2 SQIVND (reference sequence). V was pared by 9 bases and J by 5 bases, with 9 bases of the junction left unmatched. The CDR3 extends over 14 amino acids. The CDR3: CASTPGQADQPQHF. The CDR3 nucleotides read TGTGCCAGCACCCCGGGACAGGCAGATCAGCCCCAGCATTTT.

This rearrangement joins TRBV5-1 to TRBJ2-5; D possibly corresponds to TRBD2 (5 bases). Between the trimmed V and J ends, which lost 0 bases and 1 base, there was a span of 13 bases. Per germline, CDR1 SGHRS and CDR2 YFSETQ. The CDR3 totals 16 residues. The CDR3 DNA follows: TGCGCCAGCAGCTTGGAGGCTAGCATAGGCCAAGAGACCCAGTACTTC. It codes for CASSLEASIGQETQYF.

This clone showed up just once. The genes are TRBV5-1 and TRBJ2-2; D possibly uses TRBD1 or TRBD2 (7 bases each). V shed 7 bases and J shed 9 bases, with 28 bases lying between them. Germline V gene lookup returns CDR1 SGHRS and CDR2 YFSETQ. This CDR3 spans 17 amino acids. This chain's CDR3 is CASGSRGDSLILRELFF. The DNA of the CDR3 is TGCGCCAGCGGCAGCCGGGGGGACAGCTTAATCCTCAGGGAGCTGTTTTTT. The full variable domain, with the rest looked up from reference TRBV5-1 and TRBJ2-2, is KAGVTQTPRYLIKTRGQQVTLSCSPISGHRSVSWYQQTPGQGLQFLFEYFSETQRNKGNFPGRFSGRQFSNSRSEMNVSTLELGDSALYLCASGSRGDSLILRELFFGEGSRLTVL.

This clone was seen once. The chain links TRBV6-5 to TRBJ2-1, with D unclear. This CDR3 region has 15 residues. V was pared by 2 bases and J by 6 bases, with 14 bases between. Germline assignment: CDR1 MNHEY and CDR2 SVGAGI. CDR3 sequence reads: CASSYAATARNEQFF. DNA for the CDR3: TGTGCCAGCAGTTACGCCGCGACGGCGCGCAATGAGCAGTTCTTC.

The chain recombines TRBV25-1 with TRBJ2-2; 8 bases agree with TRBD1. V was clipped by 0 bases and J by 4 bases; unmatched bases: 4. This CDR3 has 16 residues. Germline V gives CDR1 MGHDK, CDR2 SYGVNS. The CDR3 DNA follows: TGTGCCAGCAGTGAATATCAGGGGGCAGTCACCGGGGAGCTGTTTTTT. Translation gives CASSEYQGAVTGELFF. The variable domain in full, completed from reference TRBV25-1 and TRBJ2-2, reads EADIYQTPRYLVIGTGKKITLECSQTMGHDKMYWYQQDPGMELHLIHYSYGVNSTEKGDLSSESTVSRIRTEHFPLTLESARPSHTSQYLCASSEYQGAVTGELFFGEGSRLTVL.

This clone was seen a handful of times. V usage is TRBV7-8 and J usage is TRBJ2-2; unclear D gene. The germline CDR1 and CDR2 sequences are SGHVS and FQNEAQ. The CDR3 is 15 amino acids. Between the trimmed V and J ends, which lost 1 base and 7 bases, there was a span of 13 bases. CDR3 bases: TGTGCCAGCAGCTTAGACTCGCCATGGGGCGGGGAGCTGTTTTTT. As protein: CASSLDSPWGGELFF.

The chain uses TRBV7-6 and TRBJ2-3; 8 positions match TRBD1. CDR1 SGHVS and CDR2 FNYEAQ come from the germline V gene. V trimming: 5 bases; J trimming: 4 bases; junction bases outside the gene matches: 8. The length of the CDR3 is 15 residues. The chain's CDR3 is CASSTGQGPADTQYF. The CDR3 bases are TGTGCCAGCAGCACTGGACAGGGCCCTGCAGATACGCAGTATTTT.

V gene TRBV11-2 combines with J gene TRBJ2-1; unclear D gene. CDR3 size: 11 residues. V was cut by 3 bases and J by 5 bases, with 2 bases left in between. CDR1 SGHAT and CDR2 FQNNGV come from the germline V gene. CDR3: CASSFNNEQFF. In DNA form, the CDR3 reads TGTGCCAGCAGCTTTAACAATGAGCAGTTCTTC.

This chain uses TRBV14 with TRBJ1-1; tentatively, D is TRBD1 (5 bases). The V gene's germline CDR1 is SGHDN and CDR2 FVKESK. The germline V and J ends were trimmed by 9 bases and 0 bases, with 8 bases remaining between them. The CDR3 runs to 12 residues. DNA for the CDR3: TGTGCCAGTCTGGGGCTGAACACTGAAGCTTTCTTT. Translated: CASLGLNTEAFF.

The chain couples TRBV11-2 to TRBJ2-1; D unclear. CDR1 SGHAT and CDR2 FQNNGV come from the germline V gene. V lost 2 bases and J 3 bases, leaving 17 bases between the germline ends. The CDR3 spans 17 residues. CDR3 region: CASSLLVAAANYNEQFF. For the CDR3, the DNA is TGTGCCAGCAGCTTACTTGTTGCGGCGGCTAACTACAATGAGCAGTTCTTC.